This T cell receptor (beta chain) comes out of a study of blood T cell repertoires in COVID-19. Study overall: Sample material is recorded as cDNA or gDNA derived from T cells, B-cell-depleted T cells, or PBMCs.

Profiling relied on immunoSEQ multiplex PCR, and the TCRdb table lists in-frame clones only, not all of them. The data hold about 72,000 clones, with more than 90% observed a single time. Germline V gives CDR1 SGHTA, CDR2 FQGNSA. Trimming left V 0 bases short and J 0 bases short, with 11 bases between. The CDR3 loop spans 16 amino acids. The source material was peripheral blood. The chain employs TRBV7-2 and TRBJ1-1; no reliable D call. This TCR was sampled from a human donor in a cohort sampled during active COVID-19. In DNA, the CDR3 is TGTGCCAGCAGCTTAGCGCCGTCGGTCATGAACACTGAAGCTTTCTTT. Its translation: CASSLAPSVMNTEAFF.